The rows below give T cell receptor beta chains drawn from one sample of a study of blood T cell repertoires in COVID-19. Assay used: immunoSEQ multiplex PCR; TCRdb lists only in-frame clones, some missing. The sample yields 160,000 or so clones, just under 80% seen once. Sample: peripheral blood. Receptors were obtained from a woman aged 80 or over with acute or convalescent COVID-19. CDR3s include the opening cysteine and the closing phenylalanine or tryptophan. The D gene is left open where the match is weak. Clone size is given for some rows only: seen once, a few or many times, or a class if the clone is expanded.

>TRBJ2-1|TRBV19|-|14|TRBD1
CASSRDRGLGEQFF
TGTGCCAGTAGTAGGGACAGGGGGCTAGGTGAGCAGTTCTTC
>TRBJ2-3|TRBV6-1|-|14|-
CASSDGNFPDTQYF
TGTGCCAGCAGTGATGGTAACTTCCCAGATACGCAGTATTTT
>TRBJ1-1|TRBV3-1/TRBV3-2|few|15|-
CASSHSGEGWAEAFF
TGTGCCAGCAGCCACTCCGGGGAGGGTTGGGCTGAAGCTTTCTTT
>TRBJ1-3|TRBV27|few|16|TRBD1
CASFSLGQGQGNTIYF
TGTGCCAGCTTTTCTTTGGGACAGGGGCAGGGAAACACCATATATTTT
>TRBJ2-1|TRBV5-1|-|17|TRBD2
CASSLVASGSGYNEQFF
TGCGCCAGCAGCTTGGTAGCTAGCGGGTCAGGGTACAATGAGCAGTTCTTC
>TRBJ2-7|TRBV5-5|few|16|-
CASSRTQGPKGVEQYF
TGTGCCAGCAGCCGTACTCAGGGCCCCAAGGGGGTCGAGCAGTACTTC
>TRBJ1-4|TRBV19|once|14|-
CASTPSGHNEKLFF
TGTGCCAGTACCCCCAGTGGACATAATGAAAAACTGTTTTTT
>TRBJ1-3|TRBV2|-|15|TRBD1
CASSNTDREANTIYF
TGTGCCAGCAGTAATACGGACAGGGAAGCAAACACCATATATTTT
>TRBJ1-3|TRBV11-3|-|16|TRBD1
CASSSDRGHTGNTIYF
TGTGCCAGCAGCTCGGACAGGGGGCACACTGGAAACACCATATATTTT
>TRBJ1-2|TRBV19|-|16|TRBD1
CASSGGTGRFYYGYTF
TGTGCCAGTAGTGGGGGGACAGGGCGTTTTTACTATGGCTACACCTTC
>TRBJ1-1|TRBV7-8|-|14|-
CASSPRDGGTEAFF
TGTGCCAGCAGCCCCCGGGACGGGGGAACTGAAGCTTTCTTT
>TRBJ1-2|TRBV7-9|-|15|-
CASSLIGSRSYGYTF
TGTGCCAGCAGCTTAATCGGGTCCCGGAGCTATGGCTACACCTTC
>TRBJ2-7|TRBV27|-|14|TRBD2
CASSGLAGFYEQYF
TGTGCCAGCAGCGGACTAGCGGGGTTCTACGAGCAGTACTTC
>TRBJ1-5|TRBV10-3|-|14|-
CAISIQGANQPQHF
TGTGCCATCAGCATACAGGGTGCCAATCAGCCCCAGCATTTT
>TRBJ2-5|TRBV24-1|-|16|TRBD2
CATSDPGTSGQETQYF
TGTGCCACCAGTGATCCCGGGACTAGCGGCCAAGAGACCCAGTACTTC
>TRBJ2-3|TRBV4-1|-|15|-
CASSPLEGSTDTQYF
TGCGCCAGCAGCCCCCTCGAGGGCTCTACAGATACGCAGTATTTT
>TRBJ1-2|TRBV6-5|-|13|-
CASSQLRSDGYTF
TGTGCCAGCAGCCAACTTCGTTCGGATGGCTACACCTTC
>TRBJ2-3|TRBV5-1|few|12|-
CASSLQEDTQYF
TGCGCCAGCAGCCTACAGGAAGATACGCAGTATTTT
>TRBJ2-1|TRBV6-1|once|19|TRBD2
CASSEAAGLGGGSYNEQFF
TGTGCCAGCAGTGAAGCGGCAGGTTTGGGCGGGGGGTCCTACAATGAGCAGTTCTTC
>TRBJ1-4|TRBV11-2|once|13|-
CASSLGSHGKLFF
TGTGCCAGCAGCTTGGGGAGTCACGGAAAACTGTTTTTT
>TRBJ1-2|TRBV5-6|-|11|-
CASSFGYGYTF
TGTGCCAGCAGCTTCGGCTATGGCTACACCTTC
>TRBJ2-7|TRBV2|-|14|TRBD1
CASRIQGISYEQYF
TGTGCCAGCAGGATACAGGGGATCTCCTACGAGCAGTACTTC
>TRBJ2-1|TRBV14|-|20|-
CASSQDRSLWSGPGSNEQFF
TGTGCCAGCAGCCAAGATAGAAGCTTATGGAGCGGCCCCGGGAGCAATGAGCAGTTCTTC
>TRBJ1-1|TRBV6-5|-|15|-
CASSPRGGTNTEAFF
TGTGCCAGCAGTCCAAGGGGGGGAACTAACACTGAAGCTTTCTTT